Presented here are 14 T cell receptor beta chains from one specimen sequenced in a study of blood T cells in healthy people across ages. A second PCR of 7 to 11 cycles used a sample-barcoded 5' primer and a J-beta primer mix. One entry per CDR3 protein results from TCRdb running MiXCR on the 5' RACE reads. The sample has under 950,000 distinct CDR3 sequences; 22% are singletons. The sequencing sample was made of blood. The receptors were gathered from a man aged 70 or older in good health.

This clonotype was seen a handful of times. The V call is TRBV4-1, the J call TRBJ2-1; D might be TRBD2 (5 bases). The length of the CDR3 is 16 residues. V was shortened by 0 bases and J by 4 bases, with 13 bases between the two germline ends. Germline loops: CDR1 MGHRA, CDR2 YSYEKL. The CDR3 loop is CASSQDPGEGYNEQFF. The CDR3 DNA reads TGCGCCAGCAGCCAAGATCCCGGGGAAGGGTACAATGAGCAGTTCTTC.

This clonotype was picked up a small number of times. This chain links TRBV10-2 with TRBJ2-4; 13 bases agree with TRBD2. In germline, CDR1 is WSHSY, CDR2 SAAADI. The CDR3 sequence is 20 residues long. J lost 1 base, V lost 0 bases, and 9 bases had no gene match. CDR3 in amino acids: CASSESFGLAGVMAKNIQYF. CDR3 bases: TGCGCCAGCAGTGAGTCGTTCGGACTAGCGGGAGTAATGGCCAAAAACATTCAGTACTTC.

This clonotype was recorded a few times. The rearrangement joins TRBV30 to TRBJ1-3; D is ambiguous. Germline-derived CDR1 and CDR2 are GTSNPN and SVGIG (reference sequence). Trimming took off 2 bases at V and 0 bases at J, with 5 bases between the two ends. The CDR3 length is 13 residues. CDR3 in amino acids: CAWSTPSGNTIYF. The CDR3 DNA follows: TGTGCCTGGAGTACGCCCTCTGGAAACACCATATATTTT. The whole variable domain, filled in from reference TRBV30 and TRBJ1-3, reads SQTIHQWPATLVQPVGSPLSLECTVEGTSNPNLYWYRQAAGRGLQLLFYSVGIGQISSEVPQNLSASRPQDRQFILSSKKLLLSDSGFYLCAWSTPSGNTIYFGEGSWLTVV.

The chain carries TRBV6-1 and TRBJ2-3; D not certain. The V gene's germline CDR1 is MNHNS and CDR2 SASEGT. Trimming shortened V by 7 bases and J by 5 bases, and 4 bases separated the two germline ends. The CDR3 covers 10 residues. The CDR3 DNA reads TGTGCCAGCACTCAAGATACGCAGTATTTT. Protein product: CASTQDTQYF.

This clonotype appeared a few times. The rearrangement links TRBV10-3 to TRBJ2-3, with 7 bases aligning to TRBD2. CDR1 ENHRY and CDR2 SYGVKD come from the germline V gene. V shed 6 bases and J 7 bases; nucleotides not matched to a gene: 16. CDR3 length: 16 amino acids. The CDR3, as DNA: TGTGCCATCAGAGTAAGGCGGGACTACCCGTCGAATACGCAGTATTTT. Translated: CAIRVRRDYPSNTQYF.

This clonotype was observed a few times. The chain is built from TRBV7-2 and TRBJ1-2; possible D gene TRBD1, 5 bases. In germline, CDR1 is SGHTA, CDR2 FQGNSA. The CDR3 runs 15 residues. Trimming removed 2 bases from V and 4 bases from J, with 14 bases in between. CDR3 sequence (DNA): TGTGCCAGCAGCTTATCCCGGGGGTTCTCCTATGGCTACACCTTC. It encodes CASSLSRGFSYGYTF.

Many counts were recorded for this clonotype. V and J are TRBV7-2 and TRBJ2-6; D gene unclear. Germline CDR1 reads SGHTA; CDR2 reads FQGNSA. The CDR3 loop spans 19 amino acids. Trimming removed 7 bases from V and 0 bases from J, with 22 bases in between. CDR3 protein: CASTNQPPRLSSGANVLTF. CDR3 DNA: TGTGCCAGCACCAACCAGCCCCCCAGGTTAAGCTCTGGGGCCAACGTCCTGACTTTC.

This clonotype has just a few counts. V is TRBV10-3 and J is TRBJ1-2, with D uncertain. CDR1 is ENHRY, CDR2 SYGVKD, per germline. Between the trimmed V and J ends, which lost 0 bases and 4 bases, there was a span of 9 bases. This CDR3 comprises 14 residues. CDR3 in DNA: TGTGCCATCAGTGAGTCGGCGGAGATCTATGGCTACACCTTC. Protein sequence: CAISESAEIYGYTF.

This clonotype was counted once. This chain uses TRBV4-3 with TRBJ2-6; D unclear. The length of the CDR3 is 17 residues. The germline V and J ends were trimmed by 1 base and 1 base, with 11 bases remaining between them. Germline-derived CDR1 and CDR2 are LGHNA and YSLEER. The CDR3 nucleotides read TGCGCCAGCAGCCAAGTTACGACGCCATCTGGGGCCAACGTCCTGACTTTC. As protein: CASSQVTTPSGANVLTF.

This clonotype occurred a few times. The rearrangement links TRBV12-3 or TRBV12-4 to TRBJ2-3, with a weak D call TRBD2 (5 bases). This CDR3 has 13 residues. Trimming removed 7 bases from V and 11 bases from J, with 19 bases in between. The CDR3 sequence: CASTRTDPRGQYF. Written as DNA, the CDR3 is TGTGCCAGCACCCGGACTGACCCCCGAGGGCAGTATTTT.

This chain connects TRBV9 to TRBJ2-3, with 9 bases fitting TRBD1. The V gene end was trimmed by 0 bases and the J gene end by 3 bases; junction bases not matched to a gene: 8. Germline CDR1 SGDLS, CDR2 YYNGEE. The CDR3 sequence is 17 residues long. CDR3 DNA sequence: TGTGCCAGCAGCGTAGAACCTGCGGGGACAGGGACAGATACGCAGTATTTT. Protein: CASSVEPAGTGTDTQYF.

This clonotype has more than one count but fewer than ten. This chain joins TRBV10-3 and TRBJ2-1; possibly TRBD2 for D (6 bases). The CDR3 runs 14 residues. Trimming left V 6 bases short and J 0 bases short, with 9 bases between. Germline-derived CDR1 and CDR2 are ENHRY and SYGVKD. DNA for the CDR3: TGTGCCATCAGCGGGGGAGCCTCCTACAATGAGCAGTTCTTC. Its protein product is CAISGGASYNEQFF.

This clonotype has more than one count but fewer than ten. For the CDR3, the DNA is TGTGCCAGCAGTGATGCGATGGTGAACACTGAAGCTTTCTTT. It encodes CASSDAMVNTEAFF. The J gene is TRBJ1-1, the V gene TRBV2; no clear D gene. Trimming pared 3 bases from V and 0 bases from J, leaving 8 bases between. This CDR3 has 14 residues. Looked up from germline, CDR1 is SNHLY and CDR2 is FYNNEI.

CDR3 amino acids: CASSETGTPDTQYF. The CDR3 nucleotides read TGTGCCAGCAGTGAAACAGGGACCCCAGATACGCAGTATTTT. The chain links TRBV2 to TRBJ2-3; tentatively, D is TRBD1 (6 bases). The germline CDR1 and CDR2 sequences are SNHLY and FYNNEI. Trimming took off 2 bases at V and 4 bases at J, with 10 bases between the two ends. There are 14 residues in the CDR3.